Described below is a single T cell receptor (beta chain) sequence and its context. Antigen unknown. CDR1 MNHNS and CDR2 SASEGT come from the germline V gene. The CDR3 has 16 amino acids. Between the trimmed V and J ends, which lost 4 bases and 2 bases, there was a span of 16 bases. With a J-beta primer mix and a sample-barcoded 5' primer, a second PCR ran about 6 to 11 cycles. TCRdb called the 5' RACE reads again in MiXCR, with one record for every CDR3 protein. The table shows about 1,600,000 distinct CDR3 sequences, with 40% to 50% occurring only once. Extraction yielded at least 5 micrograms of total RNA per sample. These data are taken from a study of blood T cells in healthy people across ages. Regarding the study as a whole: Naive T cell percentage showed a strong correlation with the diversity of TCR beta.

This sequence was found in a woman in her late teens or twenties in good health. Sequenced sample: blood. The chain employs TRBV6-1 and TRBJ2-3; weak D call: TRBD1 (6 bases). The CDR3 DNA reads TGTGCCAGCAGTGGGCCAGTGGGGGCCACCACAGATACGCAGTATTTT. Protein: CASSGPVGATTDTQYF.